A selection of T cell receptor beta chains follows, all from one sample in a study of T cell responses to AZD1222 COVID-19 vaccine. Profiled with immunoSEQ multiplex PCR; TCRdb holds only in-frame clones, not every one. The sample shows roughly 100,000 clones, around 89% of them seen only once. The sample in question was peripheral blood, obtained on day 0 of AZD1222 vaccination. The origin of the receptors is an adult in good health. The CDR3 runs from the conserved cysteine through the conserved F or W. The order of the fields is CDR3 protein, CDR3 DNA, V gene, clone size, D gene, J gene. A D gene is named only where the DNA matches it firmly. The size of a clone is reported for some rows only, either as once, few or many, or as a class for expanded clones.

CASSLQGLVNEQFF	TGTGCCAGCAGTTTACAGGGCCTAGTCAATGAGCAGTTCTTC	TRBV28	NA	NA	TRBJ2-1
CASSYVWGGGTDTQYF	TGTGCCAGCAGTTACGTCTGGGGGGGAGGGACAGATACGCAGTATTTT	TRBV6-5	NA	TRBD2	TRBJ2-3
CASSSPAPGTDGNTIYF	TGTGCCAGCAGCTCCCCAGCCCCAGGGACGGATGGAAACACCATATATTTT	TRBV21-1	NA	NA	TRBJ1-3
CASSLRTGGLDTQYF	TGTGCCAGCAGCTTGCGGACAGGGGGTTTGGATACGCAGTATTTT	TRBV5-4	NA	TRBD1	TRBJ2-3
CASSLARGTFNYGYTF	TGCGCCAGCAGCTTGGCCCGGGGGACTTTTAACTATGGCTACACCTTC	TRBV5-1	NA	NA	TRBJ1-2
CASSILSFSVTSNEQFF	TGTGCCAGTAGTATTCTCTCCTTTTCTGTGACGAGTAATGAGCAGTTCTTC	TRBV19	NA	NA	TRBJ2-1
CASSSRRGADTQYF	TGTGCCAGCAGCTCCCGTCGCGGGGCCGATACGCAGTATTTT	TRBV7-2	once	NA	TRBJ2-3
CSVEDPGQGEVDTQYF	TGCAGCGTTGAAGACCCGGGACAGGGAGAGGTAGATACGCAGTATTTT	TRBV29-1	NA	TRBD1	TRBJ2-3
CASGGNYEQYF	TGTGCCAGCGGAGGAAACTACGAGCAGTACTTC	TRBV28	NA	NA	TRBJ2-7
CASSQTGQPGTGELFF	TGTGCCAGCAGCCAAACGGGACAGCCGGGCACCGGGGAGCTGTTTTTT	TRBV7-6	NA	TRBD1	TRBJ2-2
CASSQRQREAFF	TGTGCCAGTAGTCAACGACAGAGGGAAGCTTTCTTT	TRBV19	NA	NA	TRBJ1-1
CASSLAGPSSYEQYF	TGTGCCAGCAGTTTAGCGGGCCCCTCCTCCTACGAGCAGTACTTC	TRBV7-2	once	TRBD2	TRBJ2-7
CASSGLAGAETQYF	TGTGCCAGCAGCGGACTAGCGGGAGCAGAGACCCAGTACTTC	TRBV7-6	few	TRBD2	TRBJ2-5
CASAPRVPIYEQYF	TGTGCCAGCGCCCCCAGGGTTCCCATCTACGAGCAGTACTTC	TRBV19	NA	NA	TRBJ2-7
CSVTGQGSSTEAFF	TGCAGCGTTACGGGACAGGGATCAAGCACTGAAGCTTTCTTT	TRBV29-1	NA	TRBD1	TRBJ1-1
CASSEIGQSLSNQPQHF	TGTGCCAGCAGCGAGATTGGACAGTCACTTAGCAATCAGCCCCAGCATTTT	TRBV7-2	NA	NA	TRBJ1-5
CASRPTGGNYNEQFF	TGTGCCAGCAGGCCTACAGGGGGTAACTACAATGAGCAGTTCTTC	TRBV6-6	NA	TRBD1	TRBJ2-1
CASSIGQGNTEAFF	TGTGCCAGTAGTATAGGGCAGGGAAACACTGAAGCTTTCTTT	TRBV19	NA	NA	TRBJ1-1
CASSIPRTVSNQPQHF	TGTGCCAGTAGTATACCAAGGACAGTTAGCAATCAGCCCCAGCATTTT	TRBV19	NA	NA	TRBJ1-5
CASNLRVDNEKLFF	TGTGCCAGCAACCTCCGGGTCGATAATGAAAAACTGTTTTTT	TRBV27	NA	NA	TRBJ1-4
CASSPSATDTQYF	TGTGCCAGCAGTCCCTCAGCCACAGATACGCAGTATTTT	TRBV11-3	few	NA	TRBJ2-3
CASSTGVFYNEQFF	TGTGCCAGTAGTACTGGGGTTTTCTACAATGAGCAGTTCTTC	TRBV19	NA	NA	TRBJ2-1
CASSDILRDREQIEQFF	TGTGCCAGCAGTGACATTCTCCGGGACAGGGAACAAATTGAGCAGTTCTTC	TRBV27	NA	TRBD1	TRBJ2-1
CASSTGRRQPQHF	TGTGCCAGCAGCACAGGGCGTCGTCAGCCCCAGCATTTT	TRBV5-6	NA	NA	TRBJ1-5